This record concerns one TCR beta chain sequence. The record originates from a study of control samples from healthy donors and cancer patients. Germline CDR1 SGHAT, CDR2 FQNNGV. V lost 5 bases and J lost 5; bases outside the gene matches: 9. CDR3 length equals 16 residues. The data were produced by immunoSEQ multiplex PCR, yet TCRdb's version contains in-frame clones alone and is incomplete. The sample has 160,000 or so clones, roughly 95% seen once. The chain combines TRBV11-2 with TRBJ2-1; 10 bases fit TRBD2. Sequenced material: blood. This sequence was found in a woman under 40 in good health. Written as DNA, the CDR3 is TGTGCCAGCAGCCACCTAAGGACTAGCGGTCACAATGAGCAGTTCTTC. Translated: CASSHLRTSGHNEQFF.